The source of this T cell receptor (beta chain) is a study of cytomegalovirus exposure and HLA in healthy donors. About the research overall: Sequencing of approximately 190 million T cells in an earlier analysis found 95 million to 120 million unique TCR beta sequences.

Overall study results and limits: With later analysis, a missense DCLRE1C variant became linked to TCR beta V- and J-gene trimming.

Deletions cut 4 bases from V and 0 bases from J, with 9 bases between. Per germline, CDR1 SGHAT and CDR2 FQNNGV. This CDR3 has 15 residues. With 60 Vbeta and 13 Jbeta primers, the PCR was carried out. This table comes from immunoSEQ multiplex PCR, and its TCRdb copy is limited to in-frame clones, with some not included. The table includes around 150,000 clones, roughly 85% detected once. A remark on this clone: Antigen unknown.

Specimen: PBMCs. The TCR was taken from a young man in good health and CMV-seropositive. The V call is TRBV11-2, the J call TRBJ1-4; the D is unclear. The CDR3 here is CASSSESATNEKLFF. The CDR3 DNA follows: TGTGCCAGCAGCTCCGAAAGCGCAACTAATGAAAAACTGTTTTTT.